The subject of this entry is one T cell receptor beta chain. Its cognate antigen has yet to be identified. The junction departs from the called germline gene at one end, perhaps through a read error. Data came from an Illumina HiSeq 2500. Quantitative 5'-RACE with molecular barcodes was used to prepare TCR beta libraries. As for the original processing: Disease-linked TCR variants were identified with a new computational method built on a probabilistic model of VDJ rearrangement. TCRdb trimmed public reads at Q25 via fastp, called clones via MiXCR and kept in-frame beta chains. Merged by CDR3 protein, the rows form single entries marked with the most common genes and DNA. What appears here as the V and J calls and clone size reflects TCRdb's work, not the paper's. This sample has some 800,000 distinct CDR3 sequences in its table, and 10% to 15% of those were observed once. The ten largest clones represent 0.51% of the sample.

This sample stems from a study of CD8 T cells in ankylosing spondylitis (TCRdb year 2017). About the investigation overall: To find TCR variants linked to disease, the study profiled T cell receptor beta repertoires in ankylosing spondylitis patients and healthy donors. The whole study cohort included over a hundred healthy donors and 25 or so ankylosing spondylitis patients. Peripheral blood samples were taken, and synovial fluid was additionally collected from ankylosing spondylitis patients.

The full study reports these points: A CD8+ phenotype was shown by the disease-linked clones, which were found at relatively low frequencies in peripheral blood. Blood from ankylosing spondylitis patients appeared to be characterized by a TCR beta motif made up of under ten highly homologous amino acid variants. Some motif variants were previously reported in synovial fluid and blood of reactive arthritis patients, suggesting common disease-initiation mechanisms. The disease-linked clones were reported to be significantly enriched in matched synovial fluid samples from ankylosing spondylitis patients.

The origin of this receptor is a male donor with ankylosing spondylitis. The material sequenced was blood, either unsorted or a sorted T cell fraction (not recorded which).

The CDR3 region has the sequence CASSHRGGAITGELLF. The nucleotide sequence reads as follows: TGTGCCAGCAGCCATCGAGGAGGGGCGATAACCGGGGAGCTGCTTTTT. The receptor chain draws on TRBV12-3 or TRBV12-4 and TRBJ2-2, with a tentative D gene TRBD2 over 6 matching bases. The CDR3 starts with the cysteine, ends with the phenylalanine, and has 16 residues. The kept DNA is CDR3 alone, 48 bases in frame from the first base.